This T cell receptor (beta chain) was observed in a study of cytomegalovirus exposure and HLA in healthy donors. The PCR made use of 60 Vbeta and 13 Jbeta primers. The table came from immunoSEQ multiplex PCR; TCRdb's copy has only in-frame clones and leaves some out. The sample yields around 130,000 clones, almost 85% seen once. Germline assignment: CDR1 MGHRA and CDR2 YSYEKL. CDR3 length: 16 residues. The V end lost 4 bases, the J end lost 8 bases, and 20 bases lay between the germline ends. This receptor was obtained from a woman aged 18-29 years in good health and CMV-seronegative. The sample consisted of PBMCs. The genes are TRBV4-1 and TRBJ1-4, with no clear D. The chain's CDR3 is CASSLPWPSNQEKLFF. The CDR3 bases are TGCGCCAGCAGCCTCCCCTGGCCCTCGAACCAAGAAAAACTGTTTTTT.